The clone carrying this T cell receptor (beta chain) was seen more than once but under ten times. The sample originates from a study of blood T cell repertoires in COVID-19. Study-wide context: Whether acute or convalescent, the COVID-19 samples came from the United States, Italy and Spain. T cells, B-cell-depleted T cells, or PBMCs provided the cDNA or gDNA that served as material.

Sequencing was performed with immunoSEQ multiplex PCR; in TCRdb, only in-frame clones are kept and a portion is missing. The table shows almost 350,000 clones, with approximately 89% occurring only once. Losses at the gene ends were 6 bases for V and 6 bases for J; bases not matched to a gene: 8. Germline CDR1 KGHSH, CDR2 LQKENI. The CDR3 runs to 15 residues. Recruited during active infection, patients (from Seattle) were subsequently followed longitudinally. This sequence joins TRBV18 and TRBJ1-6; 7 bases are shared with TRBD1. Sequencing was carried out using peripheral blood. The clonotype originates from a woman aged 55 to 70 with COVID-19, enrolled during active disease. The CDR3 reads CASSEARQGNSPLHF. The DNA for the CDR3 is TGTGCCAGCTCTGAAGCGAGACAGGGTAATTCACCCCTCCACTTT.